This TCR beta chain stems from a study of tumor and adjacent non-tumor tissue in lung cancer. This sample's RNA came from whole unsorted tissue. V lost 6 bases to trimming and J lost 4 bases, with 15 bases between them. Germline lookup yields CDR1 MNHNS and CDR2 SASEGT. This CDR3 is built from 14 residues. Three rounds of nested PCR, following a modified ARM-PCR protocol, produced the TCRbeta library. TCRdb processed the multiplex PCR reads anew with MiXCR; each CDR3 protein has one entry. The repertoire holds roughly 150,000 distinct CDR3 sequences, with around 67% as singletons. The TCR was taken from a man in his sixties with small cell lung cancer. Sequenced: lung tumor tissue. This chain joins TRBV6-1 and TRBJ2-5; D is possibly TRBD1 (6 bases). Here the CDR3 reads CASSPTKGVETQYF. The CDR3 coding sequence is TGTGCCAGCAGCCCAACCAAGGGGGTAGAGACCCAGTACTTC.